This TCR beta chain was identified in a study of cytomegalovirus exposure and HLA in healthy donors. Study context: Genotyping of roughly 400 donors showed that 65% to 90% belonged to the Caucasian-associated ancestry cluster.

Study-wide points: About 87% or about 30% of the time was how often most TCR beta V segments were productive, according to an earlier analysis.

Both 60 Vbeta primers and 13 Jbeta primers went into the PCR. Per the original methods: In a later analysis, the count reached about 82 million unique TCR beta chains, with 9 million to 11 million shared. Produced via immunoSEQ multiplex PCR; TCRdb's table is partial and in-frame only. V and J calls and clone size come straight from that table; D and trimming were deduced from the DNA. The sample lists 100,000 or so clones; under 85% were seen once. This clone was seen only once. Antigen specificity is unknown. An end of the junction does not agree with germline; a read error may underlie this. The sequence was obtained from a man between 18 and 35 years old in good health and CMV-seronegative. Sequencing was carried out using PBMCs.

In DNA form, the CDR3 reads TGTTCCAGCAGCCACTCAACGGGGGGTGAGTGGGATACGCAGTATTTT. Its protein product is CSSSHSTGGEWDTQYF. This chain joins TRBV7-9 and TRBJ2-3, with 7 bases identical to TRBD2. The CDR3 is 16 amino acids. Germline values: CDR1 SEHNR, CDR2 FQNEAQ (reference sequence).